This record concerns one T cell receptor (beta chain) sequence. Its antigen is not identified. These data belong to a study of T cells after yellow fever vaccination. In the study overall: Fractions of limited cellularity were prepared by means of SMART-Seq v4 Ultra Low Input.

Findings and limits, study-wide: A faster peak, day 5 versus 15, was reached by the weaker secondary response. Primary-vaccination clones mostly resurfaced post-booster (less than 98% CD4, 75% to 90% CD8).

Each CDR3 protein is one row after TCRdb ran MiXCR on the 5' RACE reads. Among 510,000 or so distinct CDR3 sequences, less than 20% were seen once, and the ten largest hold about 13%. The receptor comes from a man aged 25 to 40 who received the YFV17D yellow fever vaccine. The source material was PBMCs, sampled 15 days after the yellow fever booster vaccination.

The CDR3 spells CASSPRGGGEKLFF. CDR3 nucleotide sequence: TGTGCCAGCAGCCCTCGAGGGGGTGGGGAAAAACTGTTTTTT. The V gene is TRBV27, the J gene TRBJ1-4; a weak D match, TRBD1 (6 bases). Germline V lookup: CDR1 MNHEY, CDR2 SMNVEV (reference sequence). CDR3 size: 14 residues. V lost 6 bases and J lost 8, with 16 bases in between.